The entry that follows covers one T cell receptor (beta chain) sequence. Its antigen is not identified. This sample was included in a study of shared clonotypes between healthy human individuals. Study summary: The donor pool was made up of a couple of women and three men aged 18 to 49.

Libraries were prepared by immunoSEQ multiplex PCR; TCRdb keeps only in-frame clonotypes and omits some of them. The sample consists of 2 million to 3 million clones, 85% to 95% of them appearing once. Study observations and caveats: Memory subsets generally showed smaller estimated richness than naive subsets did. In four donors, approximately 5% of naive CD4 clonotypes appeared in common.

The clonotype originates from a man aged 18 to 30 in good health. Sequenced input: naive CD4+ T cells sorted from blood. Subset noted: CD45RA+ positively selected.

Here the CDR3 DNA reads TGCGCCAGCAGGCGCTTAGTTGGTACCGGGGAGCTGTTTTTT. Protein sequence: CASRRLVGTGELFF. This chain joins TRBV4-3 and TRBJ2-2; no firm D call. CDR1 LGHNA and CDR2 YSLEER come from the germline V gene. CDR3 length equals 14 residues. Trimming cost V 6 bases and J 5 bases, with 13 bases left between them.